This TCR beta chain is from a study of identical twins. The CDR3 contains 15 residues. Germline assignment: CDR1 SEHNR and CDR2 FQNEAQ (reference sequence). J was trimmed by 7 bases and V by 3 bases; bases with no gene match: 6. TCRdb re-analysed the 5' RACE reads in MiXCR, keeping a single row per CDR3 protein. Among 400,000 to 500,000 distinct CDR3 sequences, around a sixth were seen once, and the ten largest hold 10% to 15%. Study-wide findings and caveats: Cross-sectional statistical analysis, not tracking of the same donors, underpinned the conclusions.

This clonotype was detected only a few times. Its target is unknown. This TCR came from a man aged 45-60 years in good health. The V and J genes are TRBV7-9 and TRBJ1-6; 7 bases line up with TRBD1. The sample was naive T cells sorted from blood. The CDR3 nucleotides read TGTGCCAGCAGCTTGACAGGGAAAAACAATTCACCCCTCCACTTT. Amino acids: CASSLTGKNNSPLHF.